Following are 29 T cell receptor beta chains from one sample sequenced in a study of T cell clonality in common variable immunodeficiency. Clones were sequenced by immunoSEQ multiplex PCR, and TCRdb holds only the in-frame ones, with some missing. The sample presents some 64,000 clones, none singletons. What was sequenced was peripheral blood mononuclear cells. The receptors derive from a person aged 18 to 70 in good health.

This clone has more than one count but fewer than ten. Read coverage stops 3 residues before the CDR3 terminus; the germline J gene supplies the remainder. V is TRBV10-2 and J is TRBJ2-7; TRBD2 agrees at 13 bases. Germline V gene sequence: CDR1 WSHSY, CDR2 SAAADI. J lost 0 bases, V lost 6 bases, and 8 bases had no gene match. This CDR3 is 17 amino acids long. The CDR3 bases that were read are TGCGCCAGCAGCTCCGGGACTAGCGGGATAAACTCCTACGAG. Encoded protein: CASSSGTSGINSYE. The whole CDR3 sequence reads CASSSGTSGINSYEQYF.

This clone was detected many times. The read terminates 3 residues ahead of where the CDR3 ends, so the germline J gene completes it. This rearrangement joins TRBV5-1 to TRBJ2-3, with D possibly TRBD1 on 5 matching bases. The length of the CDR3 is 13 residues. Per germline, CDR1 SGHRS and CDR2 YFSETQ. V shed 3 bases and J shed 6 bases, with 11 bases lying between them. The DNA read from the CDR3 is TGCGCCAGCAGCTCGGGCTCAGGGGATACG. It yields the protein CASSSGSGDT. The entire CDR3 is CASSSGSGDTQYF.

Many counts were recorded for this clone. The read stops 3 residues short of the end of the CDR3; the missing end is completed from the germline J gene. The gene calls are TRBV30 and TRBJ1-2; 9 bases align to TRBD1. Germline CDR1 reads GTSNPN; CDR2 reads SVGIG (reference sequence). CDR3 length equals 15 residues. CDR3 DNA (partial): TGTGCCTGGAGAGGACAGTACAGGGGGCCGAGCGGC. It translates to CAWRGQYRGPSG. In full, the CDR3 is CAWRGQYRGPSGYTF.

This clone was seen repeatedly, ten times or more. The missing CDR3 end, 3 residues past where the read stops, is filled in from the germline J gene. The genes are TRBV7-8 and TRBJ2-7; 9 nucleotides match TRBD2. Germline lookup yields CDR1 SGHVS and CDR2 FQNEAQ. CDR3 length: 16 residues. V shed 0 bases, J shed 2 bases, and the junction held 5 bases outside the gene matches. The CDR3 loop is CASSLAGSSGAYEQYF. Partial CDR3 DNA: TGTGCCAGCAGCTTAGCAGGGTCTAGCGGGGCCTACGAG.

This clone was picked up many times. The read gets to within 3 residues of the CDR3 end, and the germline J gene fills in the rest. The rearrangement uses TRBV10-3 and TRBJ1-3, with no clear D. Germline assignment: CDR1 ENHRY and CDR2 SYGVKD. CDR3 length: 13 amino acids. V lost 4 bases and J lost 0, with 4 bases in between. Incomplete CDR3 DNA: TGTGCCATCAGTGTCGGCTCTGGAAACACC. As protein: CAISVGSGNT. The complete CDR3 sequence is CAISVGSGNTIYF.

This clone was seen repeatedly, ten times or more. The read halts 3 residues ahead of the CDR3 end, with the missing end drawn from the germline J gene. The V call is TRBV10-1, the J call TRBJ2-1, with D uncertain. This CDR3 spans 13 amino acids. V was pared by 1 base and J by 8 bases, with 9 bases between. Germline lookup yields CDR1 WNHNN and CDR2 SYGVQD (reference sequence). CDR3 region: CASSELIRDEQFF. The CDR3 bases that were read are TGCGCCAGCAGTGAGTTAATTAGGGATGAG.

This clone was detected many times. The read finishes 3 residues shy of the CDR3 end, and the germline J gene is used to complete it. J is TRBJ2-3 and V is TRBV6-4, with TRBD2 matching over 9 bases. This CDR3 is built from 17 residues. Per the germline V gene, CDR1 is MRHNA and CDR2 is SNTAGT. Trimming took 4 bases from V and 5 from J; bases not matched to a gene: 13. CDR3 loop: CASSASLTSGLGDTQYF. CDR3 DNA (partial): TGTGCCAGCAGTGCCTCTTTGACTAGCGGTCTGGGAGATACG.

This clone was found many times. Coverage ceases 3 residues before the CDR3 finishes, and the germline J gene fills in the end. J is TRBJ2-7 and V is TRBV19; maybe TRBD2 (6 bases). The CDR3 contains 14 residues. Germline V gives CDR1 LNHDA, CDR2 SQIVND (reference sequence). Trimming left V 6 bases short and J 3 bases short, with 15 bases between. CDR3 DNA, as far as it was read: TGTGCCAGTAGGGAGGGTTCGGAGGTCTACGAG. Translated, it gives CASREGSEVYE. The whole CDR3 reads CASREGSEVYEQYF.

This clone was seen ten or more times. The CDR3 end falls 3 residues outside the read, so it is completed with the germline J gene. The chain joins TRBV2 to TRBJ1-2, with D tentatively TRBD1 (6 bases). Germline-derived CDR1 and CDR2 are SNHLY and FYNNEI. The CDR3 is 14 amino acids. The ends were cut back, 4 bases at V and 7 bases at J, with 16 bases in the middle. CDR3 bases read: TGTGCCAGCAGTGGGGACACCCGTAGGTCTGGC. Encoded protein: CASSGDTRRSG. In full, the CDR3 reads CASSGDTRRSGYTF.

Comments on this clone: The read halts 3 residues ahead of the CDR3 end, with the missing end drawn from the germline J gene. This chain links TRBV2 with TRBJ2-2; D is possibly TRBD2 (6 bases). V shed 3 bases and J shed 5 bases, with 13 bases lying between them. Germline lookup yields CDR1 SNHLY and CDR2 FYNNEI. This CDR3 comprises 15 residues. CDR3 bases read: TGTGCCAGCAGTGAGCAGGGAGGATGGACCGGGGAG. This encodes CASSEQGGWTGE. The full CDR3 sequence reads CASSEQGGWTGELFF.

This clone showed up many times. Sequencing ends 3 residues short of the CDR3 end; the germline J gene provides the rest. The rearrangement joins TRBV5-1 to TRBJ2-2; TRBD1 matches at 7 bases. There are 17 residues in the CDR3. The V segment lost 0 bases and the J segment 2 bases; nucleotides outside the gene matches: 7. CDR1 SGHRS and CDR2 YFSETQ come from the germline V gene. The CDR3 loop reads CASSLGVRTGNTGELFF. The covered CDR3 bases are TGCGCCAGCAGCTTGGGGGTCCGGACAGGTAACACCGGGGAG.

Many counts were recorded for this clone. The CDR3 end is not reached by the read, which stops 3 residues before it; the germline J gene fills it in. The chain combines TRBV6-1 with TRBJ1-6; D may be TRBD1 (6 bases). This CDR3 region has 16 residues. V lost 4 bases and J 5 bases, leaving 15 bases between the germline ends. The germline V gene encodes CDR1 MNHNS and CDR2 SASEGT. The sequenced CDR3 bases are TGTGCCAGCAGTGTACAACCGACAGGTGATAATTCACCC. Translation: CASSVQPTGDNSP. The whole CDR3 protein reads CASSVQPTGDNSPLHF.

The sample holds many counts of this clone. The sequenced CDR3 bases are TGTGCCAGTACCCGACCTTTTGGGCAGAACACTGAA. Translated, it gives CASTRPFGQNTE. The entire CDR3 is CASTRPFGQNTEAFF. The chain uses TRBV19 and TRBJ1-1; unclear D gene. The CDR3 end lies 3 residues beyond the end of the read and is filled in from the germline J gene. CDR3 length: 15 residues. Deletions cut 7 bases from V and 1 base from J, with 16 bases between. Per the germline V gene, CDR1 is LNHDA and CDR2 is SQIVND (reference sequence).

The sample holds many counts of this clone. The read terminates 3 residues ahead of where the CDR3 ends, so the germline J gene completes it. The chain carries TRBV7-3 and TRBJ2-1; 7 nucleotides align to TRBD1. This CDR3 region has 16 residues. The junction had 3 bases not matched to a gene; V was cut back by 1 base and J by 0 bases. Per germline, CDR1 SGHTA and CDR2 FQGTGA. CDR3 in amino acids: CASSLRGTDSYNEQFF. The sequenced CDR3 bases are TGTGCCAGCAGCTTAAGGGGGACAGACTCCTACAATGAG.

This clone was counted many times. The observed sequence ends 3 residues before the CDR3 terminus, with the missing tail filled in from the germline J gene. The chain joins TRBV4-2 to TRBJ2-5; 8 nucleotides agree with TRBD2. The CDR3 is 16 residues long. The V gene end was trimmed by 4 bases and the J gene end by 2 bases; junction bases not matched to a gene: 9. Germline assignment: CDR1 LGHNA and CDR2 YNFKEQ. CDR3 sequence reads: CASSRNSGAAQETQYF. CDR3 DNA (partial): TGTGCCAGCAGCCGAAATAGCGGGGCCGCTCAAGAGACC.

About this clone: The read terminates 3 residues ahead of where the CDR3 ends, so the germline J gene completes it. V usage is TRBV7-9 and J usage is TRBJ1-1; 9 bases line up with TRBD1. After removal of 6 bases from V and 3 bases from J, the junction contained 8 bases not matched to a gene. Germline CDR1 reads SEHNR; CDR2 reads FQNEAQ (reference sequence). This CDR3 is built from 15 residues. The CDR3 is CASRPTTGGYTEAFF. The DNA read from the CDR3 is TGTGCCAGCAGACCTACGACAGGGGGGTACACTGAA.

This clone was detected a few times. A junction end diverges from the germline sequence, so it may reflect a read error. The sequence runs out 3 residues before the end of the CDR3; the remainder is reconstructed from the germline J gene. The chain carries TRBV7-8 and TRBJ2-7, with D possibly matching TRBD2 (6 bases). CDR1 is SGHVS, CDR2 FQNEAQ, per germline. The CDR3 loop spans 13 amino acids. The chain's CDR3 is CASSPRDSDEQYF. The covered CDR3 bases are TGTGCCAGCAGCCCGCGGGACTCCGACGAG.

This clone has a count of ten or more. The sequence runs out 3 residues before the end of the CDR3; the remainder is reconstructed from the germline J gene. The chain joins TRBV2 to TRBJ2-5, with 7 bases aligning to TRBD2. The germline V gene encodes CDR1 SNHLY and CDR2 FYNNEI. The J segment lost 1 base and the V segment lost 6 bases, leaving 8 bases of the junction unmatched. The CDR3 sequence is 15 residues long. The chain's CDR3 is CASSARLAGQETQYF. Incomplete CDR3 DNA: TGTGCCAGCAGCGCCAGACTAGCAGGCCAAGAGACC. The complete variable domain, with remaining parts taken from reference TRBV2 and TRBJ2-5, reads EPEVTQTPSHQVTQMGQEVILRCVPISNHLYFYWYRQILGQKVEFLVSFYNNEISEKSEIFDDQFSVERPDGSNFTLKIRSTKLEDSAMYFCASSARLAGQETQYFGPGTRLLVL.

This clone came up many times. The read ends 3 residues shy of where the CDR3 ends; the end is completed using the germline J gene. This sequence joins TRBV18 and TRBJ2-7, with 12 bases that match TRBD1. After removal of 3 bases from V and 1 base from J, the junction contained 1 base not matched to a gene. This CDR3 is 15 amino acids long. Germline CDR1 is KGHSH and CDR2 is LQKENI. The CDR3 sequence: CASSPGQGASYEQYF. The CDR3 bases that were read are TGTGCCAGCTCACCGGGACAGGGGGCTTCCTACGAG.

There are many counts of this clone. Sequencing ends 3 residues short of the CDR3 end; the germline J gene provides the rest. V usage is TRBV5-1 and J usage is TRBJ2-2; D possibly corresponds to TRBD1 (5 bases). The CDR3 is made up of 14 amino acids. Germline values: CDR1 SGHRS, CDR2 YFSETQ. V lost 5 bases and J 1 base, leaving 9 bases between the germline ends. The CDR3 DNA, read in part, is TGCGCCAGCAGGGTCACAGGGAACACCGGGGAG. Its translation is CASRVTGNTGE. The full CDR3 is CASRVTGNTGELFF.

Here the CDR3 reads CASNYGFTDQPQHF. Partial CDR3 DNA: TGTGCCAGCAACTACGGGTTCACGGATCAGCCC. The V gene is TRBV2, the J gene TRBJ1-5; D is undetermined. Read coverage stops 3 residues before the CDR3 terminus; the germline J gene supplies the remainder. The germline V and J ends were trimmed by 7 bases and 5 bases, with 15 bases remaining between them. Looked up from germline, CDR1 is SNHLY and CDR2 is FYNNEI. The CDR3 is made up of 14 amino acids.

This clone was seen only a few times. Here the CDR3 reads CASSSGRTTGELFF. Partial CDR3 DNA: TGTGCCAGCAGCTCCGGACGGACAACCGGGGAG. The chain links TRBV7-2 to TRBJ2-2, with a weak D call TRBD1 (5 bases). The sequence runs out 3 residues before the end of the CDR3; the remainder is reconstructed from the germline J gene. In germline, CDR1 is SGHTA, CDR2 FQGNSA. Trimming removed 4 bases at V and 5 bases at J, with 11 bases between. The CDR3 has 14 amino acids.

Ten or more counts support this clone. The sequence runs out 3 residues before the end of the CDR3; the remainder is reconstructed from the germline J gene. This sequence joins TRBV20-1 and TRBJ2-7; 12 bases match TRBD2. The CDR3 spans 14 residues. Germline V gene sequence: CDR1 DFQATT, CDR2 SNEGSKA (reference sequence). V lost 4 bases and J lost 5; bases outside the gene matches: 6. CDR3 DNA, as far as it was read: TGCAGTGCTAAAACTAGCGGGGGGCGGGACGAG. It translates to CSAKTSGGRDE. The whole CDR3 region reads CSAKTSGGRDEQYF.

This clone was seen repeatedly, ten times or more. Coverage ceases 3 residues before the CDR3 finishes, and the germline J gene fills in the end. V is TRBV7-9 and J is TRBJ1-1; TRBD1 matches 8 bases. The J segment lost 6 bases and the V segment lost 3 bases, leaving 6 bases of the junction unmatched. The CDR3 has 14 amino acids. Germline CDR1 and CDR2: SEHNR and FQNEAQ (reference sequence). The sequenced part of the CDR3 DNA is TGTGCCAGCAGCTTCGGACAGGGTGTTTCTGAA. Translated, it gives CASSFGQGVSE. The complete CDR3 reads CASSFGQGVSEAFF.

This clone was seen repeatedly, ten times or more. The CDR3 end falls 3 residues outside the read, so it is completed with the germline J gene. The chain carries TRBV4-1 and TRBJ2-7; D call uncertain. Germline V lookup: CDR1 MGHRA, CDR2 YSYEKL. CDR3 size: 13 residues. Trimming removed 0 bases from V and 5 bases from J, with 8 bases in between. The CDR3 sequence: CASSQEQQDEQYF. CDR3 DNA, as far as it was read: TGCGCCAGCAGCCAAGAACAGCAGGACGAG.

This clone was recorded many times. The read ends 3 residues early relative to the CDR3; the germline J gene fills the gap. The rearrangement joins TRBV20-1 to TRBJ1-5; 7 nucleotides match TRBD1. Trimming removed 0 bases from V and 4 bases from J; junction bases left unmatched: 9. The CDR3 is made up of 16 amino acids. CDR1 is DFQATT, CDR2 SNEGSKA, per germline (reference sequence). The CDR3 loop is CSARDPRGGINQPQHF. Incomplete CDR3 DNA: TGCAGTGCTAGAGATCCGAGAGGGGGCATTAATCAGCCC.

This clone has at least ten counts. The DNA ends 3 residues before the CDR3 does, and the rest of the CDR3 is filled in from the germline J gene. The rearrangement joins TRBV7-3 to TRBJ2-3, with 7 positions matching TRBD2. The CDR3 runs 15 residues. Germline loops: CDR1 SGHTA, CDR2 FQGTGA. The ends lost 5 bases at V and 0 bases at J; junction bases unmatched: 5. CDR3 loop: CASSPQAGSTDTQYF. Incomplete CDR3 DNA: TGTGCCAGCAGCCCCCAAGCGGGGAGCACAGATACG.

At least ten counts were recorded for this clone. The CDR3 is cut off 3 residues early in the read; its end comes from the germline J gene. The gene calls are TRBV5-1 and TRBJ2-5; maybe TRBD1 (6 bases). Germline CDR1 SGHRS, CDR2 YFSETQ. The V and J ends lost 2 bases and 1 base respectively, with 9 bases between them. This CDR3 region has 14 residues. The CDR3 loop reads CASSFGTLQETQYF. CDR3 DNA (partial): TGCGCCAGCAGCTTCGGGACACTCCAAGAGACC.

This clone was seen many times. The CDR3 end lies 3 residues beyond the end of the read and is filled in from the germline J gene. This rearrangement joins TRBV6-1 to TRBJ2-3, with a tentative D call TRBD1 (5 bases). The germline gives CDR1 MNHNS, CDR2 SASEGT. The V and J ends lost 2 bases and 1 base respectively, with 22 bases between them. CDR3 size: 19 residues. The CDR3 loop is CASSELWGPPLPGTDTQYF. CDR3 DNA (partial): TGTGCCAGCAGTGAACTTTGGGGCCCACCTCTCCCGGGCACAGATACG.